This T cell receptor (beta chain) appears in the sequencing data of a study of T cell responses to AZD1222 COVID-19 vaccine. Study findings and constraints: Targets within unmutated variant regions were reportedly found for nearly half of spike-specific TCRs. Elevations in Spike-specific TCR breadth and depth followed administration of two AZD1222 doses.

In this sample, this clone turned up once. Its specificity is unknown. The CDR3 is 16 amino acids. Trimming took 4 bases from V and 7 from J; bases not matched to a gene: 8. CDR1 is MNHEY and CDR2 is SVGEGT in the germline V gene. Here immunoSEQ multiplex PCR was the method, and the copy in TCRdb shows in-frame clones only, minus some. Of about 86,000 clones in the sample, approximately 91% are singletons; the top ten hold about 7%. The source was peripheral blood, collected 28 days after the second AZD1222 dose. The chain is built from TRBV6-2 or TRBV6-3 and TRBJ1-4; 11 nucleotides agree with TRBD1. The clonotype originates from an adult who received the AZD1222 COVID-19 vaccine. The CDR3 DNA is TGTGCCAGCAGTTGGGACAGGGGGACGGACGGTGAAAAACTGTTTTTT. Translated: CASSWDRGTDGEKLFF.